The rows below give T cell receptor beta chains drawn from one sample of a study of blood T cells in healthy people across ages. MiXCR was run by TCRdb on the 5' RACE reads, yielding one entry per CDR3 protein. The data contain fewer than 750,000 distinct CDR3 sequences, approximately 52% of them seen just once; the ten biggest clones take up roughly 14%. Sequencing input: blood. These TCRs come from a woman aged 80 or older in good health. The CDR3 runs from the conserved cysteine through the conserved F or W. The D gene is left open where the match is weak. A row's size may be missing; if present it is once, few, many or a size class.

clone size	J gene	V gene	D gene	CDR3 protein	CDR3 DNA
few	TRBJ2-3	TRBV7-2	TRBD2	CASSSNGGGDTQYF	TGTGCCAGCAGCTCAAATGGGGGGGGAGATACGCAGTATTTT
-	TRBJ1-2	TRBV7-2	TRBD1	CASSFPDRGRTDYGYTF	TGTGCCAGCAGCTTTCCGGACAGGGGGCGGACTGACTATGGCTACACCTTC
many	TRBJ2-5	TRBV9	-	CASSVAGQETQYF	TGTGCCAGCAGCGTAGCAGGTCAAGAGACCCAGTACTTC
-	TRBJ2-3	TRBV11-2	-	CASSLDRGGLGTDTQYF	TGTGCCAGCAGCTTAGATAGAGGCGGGTTGGGCACAGATACGCAGTATTTT
-	TRBJ2-3	TRBV6-2/TRBV6-3	TRBD2	CASRFAGGGDTQYF	TGTGCCAGCAGATTCGCGGGGGGAGGAGATACGCAGTATTTT
-	TRBJ1-5	TRBV9	-	CASSIGVGEQPQHF	TGTGCCAGCAGCATAGGAGTCGGTGAGCAGCCCCAGCATTTT
many	TRBJ2-3	TRBV12-3/TRBV12-4	-	CASSPGWAVSTDTQYF	TGTGCCAGCAGTCCCGGGTGGGCGGTTAGCACAGATACGCAGTATTTT
once	TRBJ2-3	TRBV3-1	-	CASSQDPNADTQYF	TGTGCCAGCAGCCAAGATCCAAACGCAGATACGCAGTATTTT
few	TRBJ2-5	TRBV6-1	TRBD1	CASRWTGTQETQYF	TGTGCCAGCAGATGGACAGGGACACAAGAGACCCAGTACTTC
few	TRBJ2-1	TRBV7-8	-	CASSFLDVSSYNEQFF	TGTGCCAGCAGCTTTTTGGACGTTAGCTCCTACAATGAGCAGTTCTTC
-	TRBJ2-5	TRBV4-2	-	CASSRRESETQYF	TGTGCCAGCAGCCGCAGGGAGTCAGAGACCCAGTACTTC
once	TRBJ1-5	TRBV10-3	TRBD1	CAISESTNRGRLPQHF	TGTGCCATCAGTGAGTCGACGAACAGGGGGAGATTGCCCCAGCATTTT
many	TRBJ2-1	TRBV10-1	-	CASSEAQGGQFF	TGCGCCAGCAGTGAGGCGCAAGGAGGACAGTTCTTC
few	TRBJ1-4	TRBV6-1	-	CASSVPGPSIELFF	TGTGCCAGCAGCGTTCCGGGACCATCAATCGAACTGTTTTTT
-	TRBJ1-1	TRBV6-5	TRBD1	CASSAGTGTEAFF	TGTGCCAGCAGTGCCGGGACAGGGACCGAAGCTTTCTTT
-	TRBJ2-1	TRBV12-3/TRBV12-4	-	CASRFGITYNEQFF	TGTGCCAGCAGGTTTGGGATTACCTACAATGAGCAGTTCTTC